Given below is one TCR beta chain in context. As yet, its antigen is unknown. The sample is drawn from a study of cytomegalovirus exposure and HLA in healthy donors. At the level of the study: Approximately 190 million T cells yielded 120 million or so unique TCR beta sequences, as an earlier analysis found.

CDR3 length equals 13 residues. Trimming cost V 2 bases and J 2 bases, with 5 bases left between them. Looked up from germline, CDR1 is SNHLY and CDR2 is FYNNEI. The PCR had 60 Vbeta and 13 Jbeta primers. Produced via immunoSEQ multiplex PCR; TCRdb's table is partial and in-frame only. The sample yields about 110,000 clones, 81% seen once. The study's findings and limits: The later analysis indicated that the majority of CMV-associated TCR beta chains appeared HLA-restricted.

The chain is built from TRBV2 and TRBJ2-3; D not resolved. This clonotype originated in a man aged 30-40 years in good health and CMV-seronegative. The specimen sequenced was PBMCs. The CDR3 sequence is CASSEIYTDTQYF. CDR3 DNA sequence: TGTGCCAGCAGTGAAATCTACACAGATACGCAGTATTTT.